The 3 T cell receptor beta chains below come from one sample, sequenced in a study of blood T cells in healthy people across ages. A J-beta primer mix and a sample-barcoded 5' primer were used in a second PCR of about 7 to 12 cycles. TCRdb itself ran the 5' RACE reads through MiXCR, one entry per CDR3 protein. The sample carries hundreds of thousands of distinct CDR3 sequences, 20% to 30% recorded once. These data were also filed under a second study, of T cells of mothers and their children.

Sequencing was done on a sample of blood. All receptors come from a boy younger than 18 in good health.

J is TRBJ2-6 and V is TRBV15, with 10 bases that match TRBD2. This CDR3 is built from 19 residues. Trimming took 2 bases from V and 0 from J; bases not matched to a gene: 7. CDR1 and CDR2 from the germline V gene are LNHNV and YYDKDF (reference sequence). The CDR3 DNA reads as TGTGCCACCAGCAGATCATACGGACTAGCGGTCTCTGGGGCCAACGTCCTGACTTTC. Its protein product is CATSRSYGLAVSGANVLTF.

CDR3 sequence (DNA): TGTGCCAGCAGCGCAAATGGGGCCGGAACGGAAGACTATGGCTACACCTTC. Encoded protein: CASSANGAGTEDYGYTF. This rearrangement joins TRBV7-3 to TRBJ1-2, with D perhaps TRBD1 (5 bases). V lost 5 bases and J lost 3, with 22 bases in between. The CDR3 spans 17 residues. Germline V gene data show CDR1 as SGHTA and CDR2 as FQGTGA.

The chain couples TRBV28 to TRBJ2-7; a possible D gene is TRBD2 (6 bases). The CDR3 runs 11 residues. V lost 2 bases and J lost 7, with 6 bases in between. CDR1 is MDHEN and CDR2 is SYDVKM in the germline V gene. CDR3 amino acids: CASSLRGEQYF. Written as DNA, the CDR3 is TGTGCCAGCAGTTTACGGGGGGAGCAGTACTTC.